Each of the 5 T cell receptor beta chains below was sequenced from the same sample in a study of shared clonotypes between healthy human individuals. Some clones are missing from TCRdb's copy, which holds only in-frame ones; the method was immunoSEQ multiplex PCR. Here the sample spans fewer than 1.6 million clones, roughly 98.5% being singletons. The specimen was naive CD4+ T cells sorted from blood. Subset noted: CD45RA+ positively selected. Receptors were obtained from a young man in good health.

The chain recombines TRBV5-1 with TRBJ2-5, with no clear D. Trimming took 1 base from V and 4 from J, leaving 14 bases between them. The CDR3 has 15 residues. Per germline, CDR1 SGHRS and CDR2 YFSETQ. In nucleotides, the CDR3 is TGCGCCAGCAGCTTGTACGCGAGTCCAAGAGAGACCCAGTACTTC. This sequence encodes CASSLYASPRETQYF.

This clone has a single count. The rearrangement links TRBV28 to TRBJ2-3; D is possibly TRBD2 (6 bases). The V end was cut by 10 bases, the J end by 0 bases, with 26 bases between. CDR1 MDHEN and CDR2 SYDVKM come from the germline V gene. The CDR3 has 18 amino acids. The CDR3 reads CATDPGLIAGPSTDTQYF. In nucleotides, the CDR3 is TGTGCCACGGACCCCGGGTTAATTGCGGGACCAAGCACAGATACGCAGTATTTT.

J is TRBJ1-2 and V is TRBV6-5; D ambiguous. Germline loops: CDR1 MNHEY, CDR2 SVGAGI. Trimming cost V 0 bases and J 5 bases, with 10 bases left between them. CDR3 length equals 14 residues. CDR3 in DNA: TGTGCCAGCAGTTACTCCCCCCGGAGTTATGGCTACACCTTC. Its protein is CASSYSPRSYGYTF.

The chain links TRBV4-3 to TRBJ2-7; tentatively, D is TRBD1 (6 bases). CDR1 is LGHNA and CDR2 is YSLEER in the germline V gene. The V and J ends lost 3 bases and 5 bases respectively, with 11 bases between them. The CDR3 length is 13 residues. The CDR3 reads CASSQYRDNEQYF. In DNA, the CDR3 is TGCGCCAGCAGCCAGTACCGGGACAACGAGCAGTACTTC.

Concerning this clone: In the same sample, other DNA sequences code for this CDR3. The chain employs TRBV27 and TRBJ2-7; 7 nucleotides agree with TRBD1. The CDR3 extends over 13 amino acids. Germline V gene data show CDR1 as MNHEY and CDR2 as SMNVEV (reference sequence). V dropped 6 bases and J dropped 4; count of bases not matched to a gene: 6. CDR3 protein: CASRTAGGYEQYF. CDR3 DNA: TGTGCCAGCAGGACTGCAGGGGGTTACGAGCAGTACTTC.